The 25 T cell receptor beta chains below were found in one sample sequenced in a study of T cell changes during pregnancy in multiple sclerosis. Clones were sequenced by immunoSEQ multiplex PCR, and TCRdb holds only the in-frame ones, with some missing. The data show 68,000 or so clones, about 90% seen once. This sample comprised peripheral blood, obtained in the second trimester of pregnancy. These receptors all stem from a female donor with multiple sclerosis, enrolled in a pregnancy study.

CDR3 region: CASSVGTGGSDEQYF. As DNA, the CDR3 is TGTGCCAGCAGTGTGGGGACAGGGGGTAGCGACGAGCAGTACTTC. The rearrangement uses TRBV6-1 and TRBJ2-7; 11 bases agree with TRBD1. The germline CDR1 and CDR2 sequences are MNHNS and SASEGT. The CDR3 contains 15 residues. The V and J ends lost 4 bases and 5 bases, in that order; junction bases with no gene match: 7.

This chain joins TRBV7-9 and TRBJ1-5; 9 nucleotides agree with TRBD1. The germline V gene encodes CDR1 SEHNR and CDR2 FQNEAQ (reference sequence). This CDR3 has 13 residues. With 11 bases clipped from V and 5 bases from J, the junction kept 7 bases outside the gene matches. In DNA, the CDR3 is TGTGCCGGAACGGGACAGGGACATCAGCCCCAGCATTTT. Translating it yields CAGTGQGHQPQHF.

The chain combines TRBV7-2 with TRBJ2-3; 8 bases are shared with TRBD1. In germline, CDR1 is SGHTA, CDR2 FQGNSA. J was trimmed by 6 bases and V by 0 bases; bases with no gene match: 5. The CDR3 consists of 15 residues. CDR3 in DNA: TGTGCCAGCAGCTTAGCGGGGCAGGGGGCGGATACGCAGTATTTT. It yields the protein CASSLAGQGADTQYF.

This chain joins TRBV7-6 and TRBJ2-7, with TRBD1 identical over 7 bases. CDR3 length equals 13 residues. V shed 5 bases and J 2 bases; nucleotides not matched to a gene: 3. The germline CDR1 and CDR2 sequences are SGHVS and FNYEAQ. The CDR3 DNA is TGTGCCAGCAGCACCGGGACAGCCTACGAGCAGTACTTC. Encoded protein: CASSTGTAYEQYF.

The chain recombines TRBV6-5 with TRBJ1-4; the D gene is possibly TRBD1 (5 bases). Germline V CDR1 and CDR2: MNHEY, SVGAGI. Trimming took off 2 bases at V and 7 bases at J, with 11 bases between the two ends. The CDR3 loop spans 14 amino acids. The CDR3 spells CASSYEGVGEKLFF. In DNA form, the CDR3 reads TGTGCCAGCAGTTACGAAGGGGTGGGTGAAAAACTGTTTTTT.

The chain combines TRBV30 with TRBJ2-2; possibly TRBD1 for D (5 bases). Germline assignment: CDR1 GTSNPN and CDR2 SVGIG (reference sequence). This CDR3 is built from 15 residues. V shed 4 bases and J shed 5 bases, with 17 bases lying between them. The chain's CDR3 is CAWTKVYRITGELFF. The CDR3 DNA sequence: TGTGCCTGGACTAAGGTGTACAGGATAACCGGGGAGCTGTTTTTT.

The chain joins TRBV19 to TRBJ2-3; 12 bases map to TRBD2. This CDR3 has 17 amino acids. With 7 bases clipped from V and 6 bases from J, the junction kept 14 bases outside the gene matches. Per germline, CDR1 LNHDA and CDR2 SQIVND (reference sequence). This chain's CDR3 is CASTPPLAGGQRDTQYF. The CDR3 DNA reads TGTGCCAGTACCCCCCCCCTAGCGGGGGGGCAGAGGGATACGCAGTATTTT.

V and J are TRBV7-2 and TRBJ1-4; a weak D match, TRBD1 (6 bases). The germline V gene encodes CDR1 SGHTA and CDR2 FQGNSA. The CDR3 sequence is 14 residues long. Trimming pared 5 bases from V and 8 bases from J, leaving 15 bases between. The chain's CDR3 is CASSGAGGGEKLFF. The CDR3 bases are TGTGCCAGCAGCGGAGCGGGGGGCGGGGAAAAACTGTTTTTT. Supplemented by reference TRBV7-2 and TRBJ1-4, the full variable domain reads GAGVSQSPSNKVTEKGKDVELRCDPISGHTALYWYRQSLGQGLEFLIYFQGNSAPDKSGLPSDRFSAERTGGSVSTLTIQRTQQEDSAVYLCASSGAGGGEKLFFGSGTQLSVL.

As DNA, the CDR3 is TGTGCCAGCAGCCAAGAACAACGGGGGGGCAATGAGCAGTTCTTC. This translates into CASSQEQRGGNEQFF. The chain links TRBV4-2 to TRBJ2-1; TRBD2 agrees at 8 bases. The CDR3 has 15 amino acids. Unmatched junction bases numbered 4, after V lost 0 bases and J lost 6 bases. The germline CDR1 and CDR2 sequences are LGHNA and YNFKEQ.

The rearrangement links TRBV19 to TRBJ2-1; D possibly corresponds to TRBD1 (5 bases). CDR1 is LNHDA and CDR2 is SQIVND in the germline V gene (reference sequence). The CDR3 length is 15 residues. V dropped 3 bases and J dropped 2 bases, with 11 bases sitting between them. CDR3: CASSMGPEPYNEQFF. DNA of the CDR3: TGTGCCAGTAGTATGGGGCCGGAGCCCTACAATGAGCAGTTCTTC.

The chain links TRBV7-2 to TRBJ2-7, with TRBD2 matching over 7 bases. The CDR3 extends over 17 amino acids. Germline CDR1 and CDR2: SGHTA and FQGNSA. Unmatched junction bases numbered 15, after V lost 2 bases and J lost 5 bases. CDR3 in amino acids: CASSLRWTSPSPNEQYF. The DNA for the CDR3 is TGTGCCAGCAGCTTACGCTGGACTAGTCCCTCCCCCAACGAGCAGTACTTC.

V gene TRBV2 combines with J gene TRBJ2-3; 11 bases fit TRBD2. Trimming cost V 1 base and J 7 bases; bases outside gene matches: 1. There are 14 residues in the CDR3. Germline CDR1 reads SNHLY; CDR2 reads FYNNEI. In DNA form, the CDR3 reads TGTGCCAGCAGTGAAGGACTAGCGGGGAATACGCAGTATTTT. Protein product: CASSEGLAGNTQYF.

V gene TRBV9 combines with J gene TRBJ1-2; possibly TRBD1 for D (6 bases). The V gene lost 5 bases and the J gene lost 2 bases, with 10 bases spanning the gap. Germline-derived CDR1 and CDR2 are SGDLS and YYNGEE. The CDR3 is 13 amino acids. CDR3 nucleotides: TGTGCCAGCAGTAGGGGGAACAACTATGGCTACACCTTC. Protein: CASSRGNNYGYTF.

The chain has TRBV25-1 and TRBJ2-3, with 7 bases lining up with TRBD1. Germline CDR1 and CDR2: MGHDK and SYGVNS. V gave up 7 bases and J gave up 4 bases; unmatched junction bases: 14. This CDR3 is built from 16 residues. The CDR3 region is CASMWGSGTESDTQYF. In DNA, the CDR3 is TGTGCCAGCATGTGGGGTTCAGGGACAGAATCAGATACGCAGTATTTT. The entire variable domain, with the rest obtained from reference TRBV25-1 and TRBJ2-3, is as follows: EADIYQTPRYLVIGTGKKITLECSQTMGHDKMYWYQQDPGMELHLIHYSYGVNSTEKGDLSSESTVSRIRTEHFPLTLESARPSHTSQYLCASMWGSGTESDTQYFGPGTRLTVL.

The V call is TRBV9, the J call TRBJ2-7, with D possibly TRBD2 on 6 matching bases. The V and J ends lost 0 bases and 6 bases respectively, with 13 bases between them. Germline V gives CDR1 SGDLS, CDR2 YYNGEE. This CDR3 region has 14 residues. This CDR3 is CASSVGGGPSEQYF. The CDR3 region has the DNA TGTGCCAGCAGCGTAGGCGGAGGGCCCAGCGAGCAGTACTTC.

The table lists this clone with a count of one. The chain combines TRBV5-1 with TRBJ2-1, with TRBD2 matching over 9 bases. The J segment lost 4 bases and the V segment lost 0 bases, leaving 5 bases of the junction unmatched. The CDR3 runs to 16 residues. Germline V gene lookup returns CDR1 SGHRS and CDR2 YFSETQ. This chain's CDR3 is CASSLVASGVYNEQFF. CDR3 bases: TGCGCCAGCAGCTTGGTGGCTAGCGGGGTATACAATGAGCAGTTCTTC. Together with reference TRBV5-1 and TRBJ2-1, the CDR3 gives the full variable domain: KAGVTQTPRYLIKTRGQQVTLSCSPISGHRSVSWYQQTPGQGLQFLFEYFSETQRNKGNFPGRFSGRQFSNSRSEMNVSTLELGDSALYLCASSLVASGVYNEQFFGPGTRLTVL.

The chain uses TRBV7-2 and TRBJ2-7, with 8 bases aligning to TRBD1. Germline CDR1 SGHTA, CDR2 FQGNSA. V lost 3 bases to trimming and J lost 6 bases; unmatched junction nucleotides: 7. The CDR3 totals 14 residues. CDR3 region: CASSFSLQGGEQYF. The CDR3 DNA follows: TGTGCCAGCAGCTTTAGCCTACAGGGGGGCGAGCAGTACTTC.

The chain is built from TRBV27 and TRBJ2-1, with a possible D match to TRBD1 (5 bases). The CDR3 has 15 amino acids. The germline gives CDR1 MNHEY, CDR2 SMNVEV (reference sequence). Trimming removed 3 bases from V and 9 bases from J, with 18 bases in between. CDR3 coding DNA: TGTGCCAGCAGTTTTTCCTTAAAGGGGAAGGGTGAGCAGTTCTTC. As protein: CASSFSLKGKGEQFF.

This chain uses TRBV7-2 with TRBJ1-5; 7 bases match TRBD1. Germline-derived CDR1 and CDR2 are SGHTA and FQGNSA. The length of the CDR3 is 15 residues. V was clipped by 5 bases and J by 7 bases; unmatched bases: 11. CDR3 coding DNA: TGTGCCAGCAGCCCCTTGACAGGGACGAGGCAGCCCCAGCATTTT. Translated: CASSPLTGTRQPQHF.

The chain recombines TRBV2 with TRBJ1-6; maybe TRBD1 (5 bases). The CDR3 length is 16 residues. V shed 6 bases and J shed 5 bases, with 17 bases lying between them. Per germline, CDR1 SNHLY and CDR2 FYNNEI. The CDR3 nucleotides read TGTGCCAGCAGCCGCCGGGGAGGGGCCGATAATTCACCCCTCCACTTT. Protein product: CASSRRGGADNSPLHF.

The rearrangement uses TRBV2 and TRBJ1-5; 7 nucleotides agree with TRBD1. Germline V gene lookup returns CDR1 SNHLY and CDR2 FYNNEI. The CDR3 spans 14 residues. Germline trimming cut 7 bases from V and 6 bases from J; bases unmatched to any gene: 9. Written as DNA, the CDR3 is TGTGCCAGCAAGGGGACAGACCGAAGTCAGCCCCAGCATTTT. Its protein is CASKGTDRSQPQHF.

The chain joins TRBV6-6 to TRBJ1-1; D remains unclear. The CDR3 contains 13 residues. CDR1 and CDR2 from the germline V gene are MNHNY and SVGAGI (reference sequence). Trimming shortened V by 5 bases and J by 2 bases, and 9 bases separated the two germline ends. This chain's CDR3 is CASSGEGNTEAFF. Written as DNA, the CDR3 is TGTGCCAGCAGTGGGGAGGGCAACACTGAAGCTTTCTTT.

The chain joins TRBV7-9 to TRBJ2-1; D is ambiguous. Trimming pared 2 bases from V and 7 bases from J, leaving 9 bases between. This CDR3 spans 13 amino acids. The V gene's germline CDR1 is SEHNR and CDR2 FQNEAQ (reference sequence). In DNA form, the CDR3 reads TGTGCCAGCAGCTTATCCCGAGCGAATGAGCAGTTCTTC. This translates into CASSLSRANEQFF.

The chain couples TRBV10-3 to TRBJ1-2, with 7 nucleotides matching TRBD1. CDR3 length equals 13 residues. Looked up from germline, CDR1 is ENHRY and CDR2 is SYGVKD. Trimming removed 5 bases from V and 4 bases from J; junction bases left unmatched: 4. CDR3 protein: CAISRQGGYGYTF. The CDR3 DNA reads as TGTGCCATCAGTCGACAGGGCGGCTATGGCTACACCTTC.

The chain joins TRBV5-4 to TRBJ1-1; unclear D gene. Germline values: CDR1 SGHNT, CDR2 YYREEE (reference sequence). V shed 0 bases and J shed 8 bases, with 14 bases lying between them. The CDR3 consists of 14 residues. The CDR3 reads CASSLEGPREEAFF. The CDR3 coding sequence is TGTGCCAGCAGCTTGGAAGGACCGAGGGAAGAAGCTTTCTTT.